This T cell receptor beta chain was sequenced during a study of type 1 and type 2 diabetes patients. Overall study: Magnetic bead positive selection isolated CD4+ or CD8+ T cells from PBMCs.

CDR3 length: 16 amino acids. The V and J ends lost 5 bases and 0 bases respectively, with 14 bases between them. CDR1 and CDR2 from the germline V gene are SGHTA and FQGTGA. Notes on the study in general: Type 2 diabetes patients had few highly-expanded CD4+ clones, median one. Some T1D-only expanded clones might appear in more T2D or control samples. Groups were not age- or gender-matched, which may bias interpretation.

This clonotype was counted only a few times. Its cognate antigen is unknown. Genomic DNA was the PCR template. Amplification of the beta chain CDR3 used 30 forward and 13 reverse multiplex primers. TCRdb fed the multiplex PCR reads into MiXCR, producing one record per CDR3 protein. The sample records 280,000 or so distinct CDR3 sequences, approximately 45% being singletons. V and J are TRBV7-3 and TRBJ2-1; TRBD2 is a possible D gene (6 bases). This TCR was sampled from a man in his late teens or twenties with type 2 diabetes. The sample was peripheral blood mononuclear cells (PBMCs). Here the CDR3 DNA reads TGTGCCAGCAGCCCAAGTGTGGGGGGCTCCTACAATGAGCAGTTCTTC. Protein product: CASSPSVGGSYNEQFF.